A selection of T cell receptor beta chains follows, all from one sample in a study of cytomegalovirus exposure and HLA in healthy donors. Repertoires were generated with immunoSEQ multiplex PCR, while TCRdb's copy carries only in-frame clones and drops some. The sample totals under 40,000 clones. Sequences were obtained from PBMCs. These receptors originate from a woman in her forties in good health and CMV-seropositive. The CDR3 runs from the conserved cysteine through the conserved F or W. Fields, in order: CDR3 protein, CDR3 DNA, D gene, J gene, V gene. A D gene is named only where the DNA matches it firmly.

CDR3: CASSQVGRGMGEQYF
DNA: TGCGCCAGCAGCCAAGTAGGCAGGGGGATGGGGGAGCAGTACTTC
D: TRBD1
J: TRBJ2-7
V: TRBV4-1

CDR3: CASSEETYNEQFF
DNA: TGCGCCAGCAGCGAGGAAACCTACAATGAGCAGTTCTTC
D: NA
J: TRBJ2-1
V: TRBV5-1

CDR3: CASRDRRNTGELFF
DNA: TGCGCCAGCAGGGACAGAAGGAACACCGGGGAGCTGTTTTTT
D: NA
J: TRBJ2-2
V: TRBV10-1

CDR3: CASSLNWWSGGLNTEAFF
DNA: TGTGCCAGCAGCTTGAATTGGTGGTCCGGGGGGCTGAACACTGAAGCTTTCTTT
D: NA
J: TRBJ1-1
V: TRBV5-6

CDR3: CASSQERGRGTEAFF
DNA: TGCGCCAGCAGCCAAGAGAGGGGGCGCGGGACTGAAGCTTTCTTT
D: TRBD1
J: TRBJ1-1
V: TRBV4-3

CDR3: CASSLGSSYNEQFF
DNA: TGTGCCAGCAGCCTCGGGAGCTCCTACAATGAGCAGTTCTTC
D: NA
J: TRBJ2-1
V: TRBV9

CDR3: CASSPTTGGSTDTQYF
DNA: TGTGCCAGCAGCCCTACTACAGGGGGAAGCACAGATACGCAGTATTTT
D: TRBD1
J: TRBJ2-3
V: TRBV11-2

CDR3: CASSEALGLAGVSEQYF
DNA: TGTGCCAGCAGTGAAGCGCTAGGACTAGCGGGAGTGTCCGAGCAGTACTTC
D: TRBD2
J: TRBJ2-7
V: TRBV2

CDR3: CASSWTGTGDHYGYTF
DNA: TGCGCCAGCAGCTGGACCGGGACAGGGGATCACTATGGCTACACCTTC
D: TRBD1
J: TRBJ1-2
V: TRBV5-1

CDR3: CAWSAGLAGGPGTDTQYF
DNA: TGTGCCTGGAGTGCGGGACTAGCGGGAGGGCCGGGGACAGATACGCAGTATTTT
D: TRBD2
J: TRBJ2-3
V: TRBV30

CDR3: CASSFGQGGGEQYF
DNA: TGTGCCAGCAGCTTCGGACAGGGGGGCGGCGAGCAGTACTTC
D: TRBD1
J: TRBJ2-7
V: TRBV13

CDR3: CASSLTGTSGINEQFF
DNA: TGCGCCAGCAGCCTGACCGGGACTAGCGGGATCAATGAGCAGTTCTTC
D: TRBD2
J: TRBJ2-1
V: TRBV4-1

CDR3: CASSRENTGELFF
DNA: TGTGCCAGCAGTCGAGAGAACACCGGGGAGCTGTTTTTT
D: NA
J: TRBJ2-2
V: TRBV6-4

CDR3: CASSLVSHTDTQYF
DNA: TGCGCCAGCAGCTTGGTGTCCCACACAGATACGCAGTATTTT
D: NA
J: TRBJ2-3
V: TRBV5-1

CDR3: CASSPRSGSKGTQYF
DNA: TGTGCCAGCTCACCACGGAGCGGGAGTAAAGGGACGCAGTATTTT
D: TRBD2
J: TRBJ2-3
V: TRBV18

CDR3: CASSESGTSGSNEQFF
DNA: TGTGCCAGCAGTGAGTCCGGGACTAGCGGGAGTAATGAGCAGTTCTTC
D: TRBD2
J: TRBJ2-1
V: TRBV6-4

CDR3: CASSGTSGSRDTGELFF
DNA: TGTGCCAGCAGCGGCACTAGCGGGAGTAGGGACACCGGGGAGCTGTTTTTT
D: TRBD2
J: TRBJ2-2
V: TRBV7-9

CDR3: CASSHYTGNYGYTF
DNA: TGCGCCAGCAGCCACTATACAGGGAACTATGGCTACACCTTC
D: NA
J: TRBJ1-2
V: TRBV4-1

CDR3: CASSVASGSYEQYF
DNA: TGTGCCAGCAGCGTAGCCAGCGGGAGTTACGAGCAGTACTTC
D: TRBD2
J: TRBJ2-7
V: TRBV9

CDR3: CASSLAYTGSTAYEQYF
DNA: TGTGCCAGCAGCTTAGCTTACACCGGGAGTACGGCCTACGAGCAGTACTTC
D: NA
J: TRBJ2-7
V: TRBV11-2

CDR3: CAGGWENEQFF
DNA: TGTGCGGGCGGGTGGGAGAATGAGCAGTTCTTC
D: NA
J: TRBJ2-1
V: TRBV19

CDR3: CASSISGSQETQYF
DNA: TGTGCCAGTAGTATCTCCGGGAGCCAAGAGACCCAGTACTTC
D: NA
J: TRBJ2-5
V: TRBV19

CDR3: CASSAGHPQVDEQFF
DNA: TGTGCCAGCAGTGCGGGACACCCCCAGGTCGATGAGCAGTTCTTC
D: NA
J: TRBJ2-1
V: TRBV2

CDR3: CASSESSGTRAYEQYF
DNA: TGTGCCAGCAGTGAAAGTAGCGGGACCCGCGCCTACGAGCAGTACTTC
D: TRBD2
J: TRBJ2-7
V: TRBV6-1

CDR3: CSVVSRGYSYEQYF
DNA: TGCAGCGTGGTGTCTCGGGGGTACTCCTACGAGCAGTACTTC
D: NA
J: TRBJ2-7
V: TRBV29-1

CDR3: CSVMSGDNEQYF
DNA: TGCAGCGTTATGTCCGGGGACAATGAGCAGTACTTC
D: NA
J: TRBJ2-7
V: TRBV29-1

CDR3: CASSFWGGTDTQYF
DNA: TGTGCCAGCAGTTTCTGGGGAGGCACAGATACGCAGTATTTT
D: NA
J: TRBJ2-3
V: TRBV27

CDR3: CASSLTAMNTEAFF
DNA: TGTGCCAGCAGTTTGACAGCCATGAACACTGAAGCTTTCTTT
D: NA
J: TRBJ1-1
V: TRBV28

CDR3: CASENPWWLTNGYTF
DNA: TGCGCCAGCGAAAACCCCTGGTGGCTCACTAATGGCTACACCTTC
D: NA
J: TRBJ1-2
V: TRBV10-1

CDR3: CASSPLADQETQYF
DNA: TGTGCCAGTTCTCCCCTAGCGGACCAAGAGACCCAGTACTTC
D: TRBD2
J: TRBJ2-5
V: TRBV6-1

CDR3: CASSIGQGLNTEAFF
DNA: TGTGCCAGTAGTATCGGACAGGGTCTTAACACTGAAGCTTTCTTT
D: TRBD1
J: TRBJ1-1
V: TRBV19

CDR3: CASSPPGQGKAFF
DNA: TGTGCCAGCTCACCTCCTGGACAGGGTAAAGCTTTCTTT
D: TRBD1
J: TRBJ1-1
V: TRBV18

CDR3: CASSSLGGGEAFF
DNA: TGCGCCAGCAGCTCCCTGGGGGGTGGTGAAGCTTTCTTT
D: NA
J: TRBJ1-1
V: TRBV5-1

CDR3: CASSQDMGLNQPQHF
DNA: TGTGCCAGCAGCCAAGATATGGGGCTCAATCAGCCCCAGCATTTT
D: NA
J: TRBJ1-5
V: TRBV4-2

CDR3: CASSVHVTSGRETLHYEQYF
DNA: TGTGCCAGCAGTGTCCATGTGACTAGCGGGAGGGAAACCCTTCACTACGAGCAGTACTTC
D: TRBD2
J: TRBJ2-7
V: TRBV6-1

CDR3: CAWSVKQDSYEQYF
DNA: TGTGCCTGGAGTGTAAAGCAGGACTCCTACGAGCAGTACTTC
D: NA
J: TRBJ2-7
V: TRBV30

CDR3: CASSYDPRANYGYTF
DNA: TGTGCCAGCAGTTACGACCCCCGGGCTAACTATGGCTACACCTTC
D: NA
J: TRBJ1-2
V: TRBV6-6

CDR3: CASSLDRYTDTQYF
DNA: TGTGCCAGCAGCCTAGACAGGTACACAGATACGCAGTATTTT
D: NA
J: TRBJ2-3
V: TRBV7-3

CDR3: CASSQRAVQLNTEAFF
DNA: TGCGCCAGCAGCCAAAGAGCGGTGCAGCTGAACACTGAAGCTTTCTTT
D: NA
J: TRBJ1-1
V: TRBV4-1

CDR3: CASSLPGTEGSNQPQHF
DNA: TGTGCCAGCAGCCTCCCGGGAACCGAGGGTAGCAATCAGCCCCAGCATTTT
D: NA
J: TRBJ1-5
V: TRBV28

CDR3: CASSPFAGAGQPQHF
DNA: TGTGCCAGCTCACCATTCGCAGGGGCCGGGCAGCCCCAGCATTTT
D: NA
J: TRBJ1-5
V: TRBV18

CDR3: CASSLNRVAYEQYF
DNA: TGTGCCAGCAGCTTGAACAGGGTGGCCTACGAGCAGTACTTC
D: NA
J: TRBJ2-7
V: TRBV13

CDR3: CASSQGLAGSKHGELFF
DNA: TGTGCCAGCAGCCAAGGACTAGCGGGATCCAAACACGGGGAGCTGTTTTTT
D: TRBD2
J: TRBJ2-2
V: TRBV4-2

CDR3: CASSLGLAGALYSTDKQYF
DNA: TGTGCCAGCAGCTTAGGACTAGCGGGAGCGCTGTATAGCACAGATAAGCAGTATTTT
D: TRBD2
J: TRBJ2-3
V: TRBV7-2

CDR3: CASSLSFGAYEQYF
DNA: TGTGCCAGCAGCTTATCTTTCGGTGCCTACGAGCAGTACTTC
D: NA
J: TRBJ2-7
V: TRBV7-2

CDR3: CASSEATGSQETQYF
DNA: TGTGCCAGCAGTGAAGCTACGGGAAGCCAAGAGACCCAGTACTTC
D: NA
J: TRBJ2-5
V: TRBV6-1

CDR3: CASSLGGEDDGYTF
DNA: TGTGCCAGCAGCCTCGGGGGGGAGGATGATGGCTACACCTTC
D: NA
J: TRBJ1-2
V: TRBV4-2

CDR3: CASSLPSGLTDTQYF
DNA: TGTGCCAGCAGTCTTCCTAGCGGCCTCACAGATACGCAGTATTTT
D: TRBD2
J: TRBJ2-3
V: TRBV28

CDR3: CSVEDLEGVEEQYF
DNA: TGCAGCGTTGAAGATCTGGAGGGAGTGGAGGAGCAGTACTTC
D: NA
J: TRBJ2-7
V: TRBV29-1

CDR3: CASSQSGRDNEQFF
DNA: TGCGCCAGCAGCCAAAGCGGCAGAGACAATGAGCAGTTCTTC
D: NA
J: TRBJ2-1
V: TRBV4-1

CDR3: CASSFQGGNQPQHF
DNA: TGTGCCAGCAGTTTTCAGGGGGGCAATCAGCCCCAGCATTTT
D: TRBD1
J: TRBJ1-5
V: TRBV27

CDR3: CASRPGTPYEQYF
DNA: TGTGCCAGCAGGCCCGGGACTCCCTACGAGCAGTACTTC
D: NA
J: TRBJ2-7
V: TRBV5-4